These 26 T cell receptor beta chains share one sample of origin, sequenced in a study of T cells in Graves' hyperthyroidism and ophthalmopathy (dated 2019 in TCRdb). Library construction relied on multiplex PCR. The run used an Illumina HiSeq 2000. The TCR beta CDR3 regions were amplified from the RNA transcripts. For the first round of RT-PCR on the TCR CDR3, the HTBI primer set was used together with the Qiagen OneStep RT-PCR kit. TCRdb redid the processing of the public reads, applying fastp at Q25 and MiXCR, and retained in-frame beta chains. Each entry merges the rows of one CDR3 protein and shows their most common DNA and genes. The sample table records about 420,000 distinct CDR3 sequences; more than 15% of these occur just once. The biggest ten clones account for 7.5% to 8% of the sample. Source material: blood. The origin of the receptors is a young woman with Graves' hyperthyroidism.

This clonotype was observed a handful of times. J is TRBJ1-3 and V is TRBV6-9; D gene unclear. The CDR3 sequence is 15 residues long. Looked up from germline, CDR1 is MNHGY and CDR2 is SVAAGI. Trimming took 2 bases from V and 0 from J, leaving 8 bases between them. DNA for the CDR3: TGTGCCAGCAGTTATGGGAGCTACTCTGGAAACACCATATATTTT. This gives the protein CASSYGSYSGNTIYF.

There are many counts of this clonotype. This sequence joins TRBV7-2 and TRBJ1-6, with D maybe TRBD1 (6 bases). The germline V gene has CDR1 SGHTA and CDR2 FQGNSA. CDR3 length: 14 amino acids. The V end lost 6 bases, the J end lost 8 bases, and 14 bases lay between the germline ends. For the CDR3, the DNA is TGTGCCAGCAGACCCGGGACATCGCATTCACCCCTCCACTTT. It translates to CASRPGTSHSPLHF.

V is TRBV25-1 and J is TRBJ2-5; 13 nucleotides align to TRBD2. This CDR3 contains 17 residues. Trimming took 4 bases from V and 2 from J; bases not matched to a gene: 7. Germline CDR1 is MGHDK and CDR2 is SYGVNS. The CDR3: CASSGGTSGTKQETQYF. DNA of the CDR3: TGTGCCAGCAGTGGTGGGACTAGCGGGACCAAACAAGAGACCCAGTACTTC.

Concerning this clonotype itself: The germline gene is not matched at one end of the junction; a read error may be the cause. The rearrangement links TRBV11-1 to TRBJ2-1, with D unresolved. This CDR3 is 12 amino acids long. From germline, CDR1 is SGHAT and CDR2 FQDESV (reference sequence). The chain's CDR3 is CASSFFYNELFF. The CDR3 DNA follows: TGTGCCAGCAGCTTCTTCTACAATGAGCTGTTCTTC.

The V and J genes are TRBV20-1 and TRBJ2-4; unclear D gene. The V gene's germline CDR1 is DFQATT and CDR2 SNEGSKA (reference sequence). The V end lost 1 base, the J end lost 7 bases, and 14 bases lay between the germline ends. CDR3 size: 14 residues. The CDR3 protein is CSARAPGPANIQYF. The CDR3 DNA reads TGCAGTGCTAGAGCTCCGGGCCCGGCGAACATTCAGTACTTC.

This clonotype was detected ten times or more. V gene TRBV5-1 combines with J gene TRBJ2-4, with 7 bases identical to TRBD2. V gave up 10 bases and J gave up 1 base; unmatched junction bases: 11. This CDR3 region has 15 residues. Germline loops: CDR1 SGHRS, CDR2 YFSETQ. In nucleotides, the CDR3 is TGCGCCTCAAAGGGAGGGGCCGCGGCCAAAAACATTCAGTACTTC. Residues: CASKGGAAAKNIQYF.

The genes are TRBV10-3 and TRBJ1-2; no clear D gene. Trimming removed 6 bases at V and 4 bases at J, with 9 bases between. Germline V gene lookup returns CDR1 ENHRY and CDR2 SYGVKD. The CDR3 totals 12 residues. Written as DNA, the CDR3 is TGTGCCATCAGCGCAGGAAGCTATGGCTACACCTTC. As protein: CAISAGSYGYTF.

This clonotype was detected a few times. The chain carries TRBV19 and TRBJ2-7, with 7 nucleotides matching TRBD1. V lost 5 bases and J lost 5; bases outside the gene matches: 9. This CDR3 is built from 14 residues. Germline CDR1 reads LNHDA; CDR2 reads SQIVND (reference sequence). This chain's CDR3 is CASSWDSFRDEQYF. CDR3 bases: TGTGCCAGTAGTTGGGACAGTTTCAGGGACGAGCAGTACTTC.

There are many counts of this clonotype. This chain connects TRBV4-1 to TRBJ2-1; weak D call: TRBD2 (6 bases). V lost 1 base, J lost 5 bases, and 18 bases lay in between. CDR3 length equals 17 residues. Per germline, CDR1 MGHRA and CDR2 YSYEKL. The chain's CDR3 is CASSQGRAGSVDNEQFF. The CDR3 DNA reads TGCGCCAGCAGCCAAGGTCGGGCGGGGTCGGTAGACAATGAGCAGTTCTTC.

This clonotype was seen only a few times. The chain is built from TRBV5-1 and TRBJ2-5; 11 bases fit TRBD1. Trimming removed 4 bases from V and 2 bases from J; junction bases left unmatched: 4. CDR3 length: 15 amino acids. The germline gives CDR1 SGHRS, CDR2 YFSETQ. The CDR3 region is CASSQGTGGQETQYF. The CDR3 region has the DNA TGCGCCAGCAGCCAAGGGACAGGGGGTCAAGAGACCCAGTACTTC.

This clonotype came up many times. The chain joins TRBV11-2 to TRBJ2-3; 9 positions agree with TRBD1. The CDR3 loop spans 15 amino acids. Germline V lookup: CDR1 SGHAT, CDR2 FQNNGV. The J segment lost 4 bases and the V segment lost 2 bases, leaving 4 bases of the junction unmatched. The DNA of the CDR3 is TGTGCCAGCAGCTTAAAAGGGACAGGGCCAGATACGCAGTATTTT. It translates to CASSLKGTGPDTQYF.

This clonotype was seen many times. CDR3 sequence (DNA): TGCGCCAGCAGTGAGTCGACTACGGATAGGGAAGCTTTCTTT. It yields the protein CASSESTTDREAFF. The genes are TRBV10-1 and TRBJ1-1; D is undetermined. Per the germline V gene, CDR1 is WNHNN and CDR2 is SYGVQD (reference sequence). The CDR3 extends over 14 amino acids. V dropped 0 bases and J dropped 8 bases, with 13 bases sitting between them.

Turning to this clonotype: The junction does not match germline at one end; this may be a read error. The chain employs TRBV7-3 and TRBJ2-1; no firm D call. The CDR3 runs to 13 residues. CDR1 is SGHTA, CDR2 FQGTGA, per germline. The CDR3 DNA follows: TGTGCCAGCAGCTTATCGAGAGACAATAAGCAGTTCTTC. Amino acids: CASSLSRDNKQFF.

This clonotype was detected many times. The chain couples TRBV5-8 to TRBJ2-5; TRBD2 aligns across 8 bases. The V segment lost 3 bases and the J segment 4 bases; nucleotides outside the gene matches: 11. CDR1 and CDR2 (germline): SGHTS, YDEGEE. This CDR3 is built from 16 residues. The CDR3, as DNA: TGTGCCAGCAGCTCCGATGGCCTAGCGGGCCCAGAGACCCAGTACTTC. This translates into CASSSDGLAGPETQYF.

This clonotype was detected many times. The V call is TRBV28, the J call TRBJ2-7; no definite D call. The CDR3 has 13 residues. Trimming pared 7 bases from V and 7 bases from J, leaving 17 bases between. Germline lookup yields CDR1 MDHEN and CDR2 SYDVKM. The CDR3 loop is CASKVPVSGEQYF. For the CDR3, the DNA is TGTGCCAGCAAGGTTCCAGTATCCGGGGAGCAGTACTTC. The whole variable domain, filled in from reference TRBV28 and TRBJ2-7, reads DVKVTQSSRYLVKRTGEKVFLECVQDMDHENMFWYRQDPGLGLRLIYFSYDVKMKEKGDIPEGYSVSREKKERFSLILESASTNQTSMYLCASKVPVSGEQYFGPGTRLTVT.

This clonotype was counted many times. V usage is TRBV28 and J usage is TRBJ2-3; D is tentatively TRBD1 or TRBD2 (5 bases each). Per germline, CDR1 MDHEN and CDR2 SYDVKM. The CDR3 sequence is 16 residues long. The ends were cut back, 8 bases at V and 0 bases at J, with 18 bases in the middle. The chain's CDR3 is CASGASRDSSTDTQYF. The CDR3 DNA follows: TGTGCCAGCGGGGCCTCCCGGGATTCTAGCACAGATACGCAGTATTTT.

This clonotype has a count of ten or more. The V call is TRBV7-2, the J call TRBJ2-1; 10 bases line up with TRBD2. The CDR3 contains 15 residues. Germline loops: CDR1 SGHTA, CDR2 FQGNSA. With 2 bases clipped from V and 9 bases from J, the junction kept 7 bases outside the gene matches. CDR3 amino acids: CASSLFSGRGGEQFF. The CDR3 bases are TGTGCCAGCAGCTTATTCAGCGGGAGGGGGGGTGAGCAGTTCTTC.

In this sample, this clonotype turned up a few times. The V and J genes are TRBV10-2 and TRBJ1-2; D might be TRBD1 (5 bases). Germline V CDR1 and CDR2: WSHSY, SAAADI. This CDR3 is 14 amino acids long. With 4 bases removed from V and 4 bases from J, the gap between germline ends came to 13 bases. The CDR3 DNA is TGCGCCAGCAGTGCTGCGACAGCGCTCTATGGCTACACCTTC. This gives the protein CASSAATALYGYTF.

V usage is TRBV28 and J usage is TRBJ2-5; 10 positions match TRBD2. The V segment lost 3 bases and the J segment 7 bases; nucleotides outside the gene matches: 5. CDR1 and CDR2 (germline): MDHEN, SYDVKM. CDR3 length equals 14 residues. The DNA for the CDR3 is TGTGCCAGCAGTTTCAGCGGGGGGGCGGGGACCCAGTACTTC. Protein: CASSFSGGAGTQYF.

The chain joins TRBV28 to TRBJ1-5; TRBD1 is a possible D gene (5 bases). Germline V lookup: CDR1 MDHEN, CDR2 SYDVKM. The V gene lost 3 bases and the J gene lost 2 bases, with 11 bases spanning the gap. The CDR3 consists of 15 residues. CDR3 in amino acids: CASSFLGVGNQPQHF. The CDR3 DNA is TGTGCCAGCAGTTTTTTGGGGGTTGGCAATCAGCCCCAGCATTTT.

This clonotype was counted ten times or more. The rearrangement uses TRBV11-2 and TRBJ2-6; D is unclear. V lost 6 bases, J lost 0 bases, and 3 bases lay in between. This CDR3 contains 13 residues. The germline CDR1 and CDR2 sequences are SGHAT and FQNNGV. The CDR3 DNA is TGTGCCAGCAGGCACTCTGGGGCCAACGTCCTGACTTTC. Protein: CASRHSGANVLTF.

This clonotype was observed many times. The chain combines TRBV27 with TRBJ2-2; D not certain. Trimming removed 7 bases from V and 4 bases from J, with 10 bases in between. CDR3 length equals 13 residues. Germline CDR1 is MNHEY and CDR2 is SMNVEV (reference sequence). The CDR3 DNA reads as TGTGCCAGCACGTACACGTCCACCGGGGAGCTGTTTTTT. This encodes CASTYTSTGELFF.

Ten or more counts support this clonotype. This sequence joins TRBV11-3 and TRBJ2-7, with 7 nucleotides matching TRBD2. The CDR3 runs 15 residues. V lost 3 bases to trimming and J lost 0 bases; unmatched junction nucleotides: 5. Germline V gene lookup returns CDR1 SGHNT and CDR2 YENEEA. CDR3 nucleotide sequence: TGTGCCAGCAGCTTGACTAGCAAGGGCTCCTACGAGCAGTACTTC. It codes for CASSLTSKGSYEQYF.

This clonotype was counted many times. The V and J genes are TRBV7-8 and TRBJ2-5, with D possibly being TRBD2 (6 bases). V was trimmed by 5 bases and J by 5 bases, leaving 21 bases between them. CDR3 length: 16 residues. Germline V lookup: CDR1 SGHVS, CDR2 FQNEAQ. Here the CDR3 DNA reads TGTGCCAGCAGCCCCAGGAGGGCAGGTTTGGGTGAGACCCAGTACTTC. It yields the protein CASSPRRAGLGETQYF.

For this clonotype: The junction departs from the called germline gene at one end, perhaps through a read error. The chain couples TRBV9 to TRBJ2-3, with 7 positions matching TRBD1. The CDR3 totals 15 residues. CDR1 and CDR2 from the germline V gene are SGDLS and YYNGEE. The CDR3 region has the DNA TGCCAGGACAGGCCTTGGGGGTGTAGCACAGATACGCAGTATTTT. This sequence encodes CQDRPWGCSTDTQYF.

There are many counts of this clonotype. The chain combines TRBV20-1 with TRBJ1-6; 9 bases match TRBD1. From germline, CDR1 is DFQATT and CDR2 SNEGSKA (reference sequence). J gave up 10 bases and V 5 bases, and 9 bases lay outside the gene matches. The CDR3 covers 14 residues. The CDR3 coding sequence is TGCAGTGCTTTTGGGGGACAGGGTGACTCACCCCTCCACTTT. Its protein is CSAFGGQGDSPLHF.